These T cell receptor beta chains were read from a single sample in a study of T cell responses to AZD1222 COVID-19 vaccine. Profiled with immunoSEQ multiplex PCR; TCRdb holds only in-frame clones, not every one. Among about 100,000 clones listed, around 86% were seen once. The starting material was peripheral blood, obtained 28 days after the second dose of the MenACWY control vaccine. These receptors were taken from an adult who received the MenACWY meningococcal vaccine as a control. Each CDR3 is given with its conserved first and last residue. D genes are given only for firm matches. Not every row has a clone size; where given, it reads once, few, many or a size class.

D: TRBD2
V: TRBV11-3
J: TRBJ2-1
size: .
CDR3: CASSPRGAGGHNEQFF
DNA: TGTGCCAGCAGCCCGAGAGGAGCGGGGGGCCACAATGAGCAGTTCTTC

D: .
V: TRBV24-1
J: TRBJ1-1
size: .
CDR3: CATSGGQLNTEAFF
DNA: TGTGCCACCAGTGGAGGACAGCTGAACACTGAAGCTTTCTTT

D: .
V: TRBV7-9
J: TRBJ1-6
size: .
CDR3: CASSPRPGTPLHF
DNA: TGTGCCAGCAGCCCCCGACCCGGCACACCCCTCCACTTT

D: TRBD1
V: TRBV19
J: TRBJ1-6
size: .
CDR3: CASSISGTVYNSPLHF
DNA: TGTGCCAGTAGTATCTCCGGGACAGTCTATAATTCACCCCTCCACTTT

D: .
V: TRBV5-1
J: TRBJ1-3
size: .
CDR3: CASSLGGSLSGNTIYF
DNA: TGCGCCAGCAGCTTGGGCGGTTCTCTCTCTGGAAACACCATATATTTT

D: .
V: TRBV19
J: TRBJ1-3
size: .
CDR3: CASTWAQAPGNTIYF
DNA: TGTGCCAGTACCTGGGCCCAGGCCCCTGGAAACACCATATATTTT

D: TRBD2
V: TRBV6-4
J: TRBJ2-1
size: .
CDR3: CASSEQPSEAGSYNEQFF
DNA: TGTGCCAGCAGTGAACAACCCTCTGAAGCGGGGTCATACAATGAGCAGTTCTTC

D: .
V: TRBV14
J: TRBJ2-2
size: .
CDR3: CASSPDRQVNTGELFF
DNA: TGTGCCAGCAGCCCAGACCGACAGGTGAACACCGGGGAGCTGTTTTTT

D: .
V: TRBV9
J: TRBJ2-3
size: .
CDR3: CASSPTWKHTDTQYF
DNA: TGTGCCAGCAGCCCGACCTGGAAACACACAGATACGCAGTATTTT

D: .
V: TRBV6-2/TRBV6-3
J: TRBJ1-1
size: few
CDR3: CASSPYGGVNTEAFF
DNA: TGTGCCAGCAGCCCGTACGGGGGGGTGAACACTGAAGCTTTCTTT

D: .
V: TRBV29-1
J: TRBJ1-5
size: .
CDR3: CSVGPGVNQPQHF
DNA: TGCAGCGTTGGCCCAGGAGTGAATCAGCCCCAGCATTTT

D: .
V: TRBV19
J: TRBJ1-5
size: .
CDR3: CASTWSLYSNQPQHF
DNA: TGTGCCAGTACTTGGAGTCTATATAGCAATCAGCCCCAGCATTTT

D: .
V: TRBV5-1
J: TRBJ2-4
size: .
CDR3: CASSLDPGAKNIQYF
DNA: TGCGCCAGCAGCTTGGATCCCGGGGCCAAAAACATTCAGTACTTC

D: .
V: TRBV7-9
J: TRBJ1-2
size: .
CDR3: CASSLVGGNYGYTF
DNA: TGTGCCAGCAGCTTAGTCGGGGGTAACTATGGCTACACCTTC

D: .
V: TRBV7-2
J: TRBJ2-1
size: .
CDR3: CASSSGPLTYNEQFF
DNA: TGTGCCAGCAGCTCCGGGCCCTTGACCTACAATGAGCAGTTCTTC

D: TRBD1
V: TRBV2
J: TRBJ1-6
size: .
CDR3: CASRVRQGANLGNSPLHF
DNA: TGTGCCAGCAGAGTACGACAGGGCGCTAACCTGGGTAATTCACCCCTCCACTTT

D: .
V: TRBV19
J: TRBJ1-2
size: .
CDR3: CASSTERGNYGYTF
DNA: TGTGCCAGTAGTACAGAGCGGGGGAACTATGGCTACACCTTC

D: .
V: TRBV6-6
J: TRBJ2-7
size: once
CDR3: CARGTGRPDEQYF
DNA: TGTGCCAGGGGAACAGGGCGCCCTGACGAGCAGTACTTC

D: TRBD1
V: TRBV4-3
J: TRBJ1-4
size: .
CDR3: CASSPNTGTGTEKLFF
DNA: TGCGCCAGCAGCCCAAATACCGGGACAGGGACTGAAAAACTGTTTTTT

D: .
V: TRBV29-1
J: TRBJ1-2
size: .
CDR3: CSVESTGRYGYTF
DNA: TGCAGCGTTGAATCGACAGGCAGATATGGCTACACCTTC

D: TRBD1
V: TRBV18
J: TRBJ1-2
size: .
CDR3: CASSPGQGANYGYTF
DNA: TGTGCCAGCTCACCGGGACAGGGGGCCAACTATGGCTACACCTTC

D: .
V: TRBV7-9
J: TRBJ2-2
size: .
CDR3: CASSLEGNTGELFF
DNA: TGTGCCAGCAGCTTAGAGGGGAACACCGGGGAGCTGTTTTTT

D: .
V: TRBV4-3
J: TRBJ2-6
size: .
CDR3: CASSQGVSGANVLTF
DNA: TGCGCCAGCAGCCAAGGGGTATCTGGGGCCAACGTCCTGACTTTC

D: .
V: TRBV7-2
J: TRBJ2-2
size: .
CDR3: CASSQLAGELFF
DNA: TGTGCCAGCAGCCAACTTGCCGGGGAGCTGTTTTTT

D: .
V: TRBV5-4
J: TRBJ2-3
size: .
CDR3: CASSLSFSTDTQYF
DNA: TGTGCCAGCAGCTTGTCCTTTAGCACAGATACGCAGTATTTT

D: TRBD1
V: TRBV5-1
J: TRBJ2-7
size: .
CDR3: CASSTRQGARSYEQYF
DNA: TGCGCCAGCAGCACGCGACAGGGGGCTCGGTCCTACGAGCAGTACTTC

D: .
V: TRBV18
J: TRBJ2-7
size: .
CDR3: CASSPPANSYEQYF
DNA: TGTGCCAGCTCACCACCTGCGAATTCGTACGAGCAGTACTTC

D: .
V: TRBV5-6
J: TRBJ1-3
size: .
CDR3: CASSLGPRARSGNTIYF
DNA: TGTGCCAGCAGCTTAGGACCGAGGGCTCGCTCTGGAAACACCATATATTTT

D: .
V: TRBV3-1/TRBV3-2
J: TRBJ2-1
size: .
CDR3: CASSQGLSRERWSSYNEQFF
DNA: TGTGCCAGCAGCCAAGGGCTCAGCCGGGAGCGGTGGAGCTCCTACAATGAGCAGTTCTTC

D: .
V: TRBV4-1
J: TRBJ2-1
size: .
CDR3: CASSQDNEQFF
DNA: TGCGCCAGCAGCCAAGACAATGAGCAGTTCTTC

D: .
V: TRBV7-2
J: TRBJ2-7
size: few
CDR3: CASSSQGGASYEQYF
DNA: TGTGCCAGCAGCTCCCAGGGGGGAGCCTCCTACGAGCAGTACTTC

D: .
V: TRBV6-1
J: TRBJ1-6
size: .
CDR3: CASSEAFAGNNSPLHF
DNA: TGTGCCAGCAGTGAAGCGTTTGCAGGGAATAATTCACCCCTCCACTTT

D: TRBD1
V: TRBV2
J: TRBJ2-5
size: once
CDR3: CASSPTRQGTETQYF
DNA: TGTGCCAGCAGTCCCACTAGACAGGGTACTGAGACCCAGTACTTC

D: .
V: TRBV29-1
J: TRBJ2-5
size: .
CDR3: CSVVFPGEAKETQYF
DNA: TGCAGCGTTGTTTTTCCCGGGGAGGCAAAGGAGACCCAGTACTTC

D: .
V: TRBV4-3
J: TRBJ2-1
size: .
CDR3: CASSQVSGGKNEQFF
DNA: TGCGCCAGCAGCCAAGTATCCGGCGGGAAAAATGAGCAGTTCTTC

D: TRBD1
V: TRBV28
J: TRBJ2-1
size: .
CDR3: CASRLDRTHNEQFF
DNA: TGTGCCAGCAGGTTGGACAGGACCCACAATGAGCAGTTCTTC